The subject of this entry is one T cell receptor (beta chain). The data originate from a study of CD8 T cells in Susac syndrome. After extraction with the RNeasy kit, about 0.5 to 1 ug of the RNA was reverse transcribed using random hexamers. One entry per CDR3 protein results from TCRdb running MiXCR on the immunoSEQ multiplex PCR reads. The repertoire holds roughly 160,000 distinct CDR3 sequences, with 95% to 96% as singletons. After removal of 7 bases from V and 7 bases from J, the junction contained 14 bases not matched to a gene. CDR3 size: 15 residues. Germline V gene data show CDR1 as SQVTM and CDR2 as ANQGSEA.

Sequencing was carried out using CD4+ T cells from PBMCs. The sequence was collected from a human donor with Susac syndrome. The J gene is TRBJ2-7, the V gene TRBV29-1, with 12 positions matching TRBD2. This CDR3 reads CSAAPSGLAGGEQYF. For the CDR3, the DNA is TGCAGCGCTGCGCCGTCGGGACTAGCGGGTGGTGAGCAGTACTTC.